The rows below give T cell receptor beta chains drawn from one sample of a study of T-cell reconstitution after alpha-beta-depleted transplantation in children. TCRdb re-called the PCR reads through MiXCR, storing one row per CDR3 protein. Among approximately 430,000 distinct CDR3 sequences listed, roughly 17% were seen once. The source was PBMCs, mostly from graft donor cells, collected 360 days after TCRalphabeta/CD19-depleted stem cell transplant. These receptors came from a boy in the first two years of life who had a stem cell transplant for Wiskott-Aldrich syndrome, so the T cells may come from the graft donor. CDR3s include the opening cysteine and the closing phenylalanine or tryptophan. The D gene is left open where the match is weak. For some rows the clone size is stated as once, few or many, or as a class when expanded; others skip it.

size | J | length | V | D | DNA | CDR3
. | TRBJ2-1 | 16 | TRBV5-1 | TRBD1 | TGCGCCAGCGGTCTTCAGACAGGGACCGGGTACAATGAGCAGTTCTTC | CASGLQTGTGYNEQFF
. | TRBJ2-1 | 16 | TRBV5-6 | . | TGTGCCAGCAGCTCCTGGGTGGTGGCTAGCAGAAATGAGCAGTTCTTC | CASSSWVVASRNEQFF
few | TRBJ2-7 | 14 | TRBV12-3/TRBV12-4 | TRBD2 | TGTGCCAGCAGTTTAGGGGGAGGGCCTGGCGAGCAGTACTTC | CASSLGGGPGEQYF
few | TRBJ1-2 | 12 | TRBV7-9 | . | TGTGCCAGCAGGGGGGCCCAAGGTGGCTACACCTTC | CASRGAQGGYTF
. | TRBJ2-1 | 12 | TRBV29-1 | TRBD2 | TGCAGCGTCCGACGGACTAGCAATGAGCAGTTCTTC | CSVRRTSNEQFF
. | TRBJ2-1 | 17 | TRBV29-1 | TRBD2 | TGCAGCGTTGTGGGGACTAGCGGGAGCGAGTCCTACAATGAGCAGTTCTTC | CSVVGTSGSESYNEQFF
. | TRBJ2-1 | 14 | TRBV20-1 | . | TGCAGTGCTAGCAACCCCGGGGTTCGCAATGAGCAGTTCTTC | CSASNPGVRNEQFF
few | TRBJ2-1 | 17 | TRBV18 | TRBD1 | TGTGCCAGCTCACGACTGACGGGACAGAGCTCCTACAATGAGCAGTTCTTC | CASSRLTGQSSYNEQFF
few | TRBJ2-5 | 18 | TRBV19 | . | TGTGCCAGCCGAGATGCGACAGGACTTTGTCTGAGGAAAGAGACCCAGTACTTC | CASRDATGLCLRKETQYF
few | TRBJ2-3 | 16 | TRBV12-3/TRBV12-4 | TRBD2 | TGTGCCAGCAGTTTGGGGACTAGCGGGAGATCAGATACGCAGTATTTT | CASSLGTSGRSDTQYF
few | TRBJ2-5 | 13 | TRBV29-1 | TRBD2 | TGCAGCGTTCTCGGGGGGAGACATGAGACCCAGTACTTC | CSVLGGRHETQYF
many | TRBJ1-2 | 15 | TRBV12-3/TRBV12-4 | TRBD1 | TGTGCCAGCAGTTTAAGGGGGCGCGACTTTTACGGCTACACCTTC | CASSLRGRDFYGYTF
few | TRBJ2-1 | 16 | TRBV27 | TRBD2 | TGTGCCAGCAGTTTAAGAGCGGGGGAAACCTACAATGAGCAGTTCTTC | CASSLRAGETYNEQFF
many | TRBJ2-1 | 15 | TRBV5-1 | TRBD2 | TGCGCCAGCAGCTCCACTAGCGGCTCCTACAATGAGCAGTTCTTC | CASSSTSGSYNEQFF
. | TRBJ2-3 | 16 | TRBV7-9 | TRBD2 | TGTGCCAGCAGCTTAGCGTCGGCGGGAGCCACAGATACGCAGTATTTT | CASSLASAGATDTQYF
few | TRBJ1-2 | 16 | TRBV4-3 | . | TGCGCCAGCAGCCAAGAGTTCCCTCCAGCCATCTATGGCTACACCTTC | CASSQEFPPAIYGYTF
few | TRBJ2-5 | 12 | TRBV20-1 | . | TGCAGTGCTCTCGGGGGACTCGAGACCCAGTACTTC | CSALGGLETQYF
. | TRBJ2-5 | 16 | TRBV7-2 | . | TGTGCCAGCAGCTTCCTGGGACCACTCCTCGACAGTGCCCAGTACTTC | CASSFLGPLLDSAQYF
few | TRBJ2-7 | 11 | TRBV6-5 | . | TGTGCCAGCAAAGAGCTCTACGAGCAGTACTTC | CASKELYEQYF
few | TRBJ2-6 | 18 | TRBV11-2 | . | TGTGCCAGCAGCTTAAGGGACTCAGCTTCCTCTGGGGCCAACGTCCTGACTTTC | CASSLRDSASSGANVLTF
. | TRBJ2-3 | 14 | TRBV10-3 | TRBD2 | TGTGCCATCAGGAGCGGGAGGGCCGGAGATACGCAGTATTTT | CAIRSGRAGDTQYF
. | TRBJ2-6 | 14 | TRBV5-1 | . | TGCGCCAGCACAGTGCCTTCTGGGGCCAACGTCCTGACTTTC | CASTVPSGANVLTF
few | TRBJ2-1 | 18 | TRBV6-5 | TRBD2 | TGTGCCAGCAGTTACTCGAGGCTAGCGGGAGGAATCGACAATGAGCAGTTCTTC | CASSYSRLAGGIDNEQFF
. | TRBJ2-2 | 16 | TRBV24-1 | . | TGTGCCACCAGTGATGAAAGATCGAGCCAGTCCGGGGAGCTGTTTTTT | CATSDERSSQSGELFF